These T cell receptor beta chains were read from a single sample in a study of immune evolution from preneoplasia to lung adenocarcinoma. Profiled with immunoSEQ multiplex PCR; TCRdb holds only in-frame clones, not every one. The data contain under 13,000 clones, roughly 85% of them singletons. Input material: FFPE minimally invasive lung adenocarcinoma tissue. These receptors all come from a person between 65 and 79 years old with lung adenocarcinoma. CDR3s include the opening cysteine and the closing phenylalanine or tryptophan.

CTSKQGAETGELFF | TRBV5-4
CASSAGRDYNEQFF | TRBV11-3
CASRIAAGKGGYTF | TRBV2
CASSSSGTGGLHEQYF | TRBV5-6
CASSDPRQFPYNEQFF | TRBV25-1
CASSLARSGFPSTDTQYF | TRBV7-2
CASRGHGGTDTQYF | TRBV5-1
CASSPRDRGETQYF | TRBV7-3
CASSLGPANTEAFF | TRBV7-2
CASTQSGLAGVSETQYF | TRBV2
CASSRSSGLIGATGELFF | TRBV7-3
CSVRELDQPQHF | TRBV29-1
CASSLTSGGAGNEQFF | TRBV5-1
CASYAQGANTEAFF | TRBV2
CASSSRGGSNQPQHF | TRBV9
CANSVEQGSGETQYF | TRBV9
CASSEGREGNTIYF | TRBV5-5
CAFRRGGSSYNSPLHF | TRBV30
CASRLGQYRDIQYF | TRBV6-1
CASSLSQGDRGGYTF | TRBV5-5
CASSLYLNTEAFF | TRBV11-1
CASRGQENSPLHF | TRBV5-1
CAWNDRRGALFTEAFF | TRBV30
CASSLHGGNTEAFF | TRBV11-2
CASRTGQGGGNTIYF | TRBV9
CASSVGLAGVPSYNEQFF | TRBV9
CASSPGGNYGYTF | TRBV10-2
CASSLDRGAETQYF | TRBV11-2
CASSLEETSRETQYF | TRBV7-9
CASSVGTGLRELFF | TRBV9
CASSQSGELFF | TRBV5-1
CASSLVSTTYNEQFF | TRBV5-5
CASSLLAGADTQYF | TRBV5-4
CASSSGISGANVLTF | TRBV11-2
CASTQTASGSPLHF | TRBV25-1
CASSPSIKNTGELFF | TRBV6-5
CAWSTGRHGYTF | TRBV30
CASSPEDGGLGDGYTF | TRBV9